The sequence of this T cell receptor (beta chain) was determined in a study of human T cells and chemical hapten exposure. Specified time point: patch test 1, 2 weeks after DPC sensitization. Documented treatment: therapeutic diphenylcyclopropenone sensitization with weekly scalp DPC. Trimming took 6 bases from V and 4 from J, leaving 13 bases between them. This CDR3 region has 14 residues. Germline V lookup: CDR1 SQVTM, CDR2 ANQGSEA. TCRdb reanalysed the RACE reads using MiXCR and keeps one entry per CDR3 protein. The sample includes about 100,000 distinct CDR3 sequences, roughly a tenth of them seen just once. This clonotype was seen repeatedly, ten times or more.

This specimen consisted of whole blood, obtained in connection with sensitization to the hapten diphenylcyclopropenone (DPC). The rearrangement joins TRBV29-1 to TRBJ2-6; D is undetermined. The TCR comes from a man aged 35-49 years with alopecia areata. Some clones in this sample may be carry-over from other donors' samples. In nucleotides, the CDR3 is TGCAGCGTGGCCGACGGGCAAGGGGCCAACGTCCTGACTTTC. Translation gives CSVADGQGANVLTF.